These T cell receptor beta chains were read from a single sample in a study of OX40 agonist ivuxolimab in advanced cancers. Clones were sequenced by immunoSEQ multiplex PCR, and TCRdb holds only the in-frame ones, with some missing. The table has about 52,000 clones, about nine tenths seen once; the top ten hold 13% to 15%. The sample consisted of CD4+ or CD8+ T cells sorted from blood, taken in a trial of the OX40 agonist ivuxolimab. All receptors derive from an adult with an advanced solid tumor such as melanoma, head and neck, liver or kidney cancer. The CDR3 runs from the conserved cysteine through the conserved F or W. Fields, in order: V gene, J gene, clone size, D gene, CDR3 DNA, CDR3 protein. D genes are given only for firm matches. The size of a clone is reported for some rows only, either as once, few or many, or as a class for expanded clones.

>TRBV6-5|TRBJ2-7|.|.
TGTGCCAGCAGTTACAACAGTGCCTACGAGCAGTACTTC
CASSYNSAYEQYF
>TRBV10-3|TRBJ2-2|.|.
TGTGCCATCAGTCTAGTGACACCCACGGGCACCGGGGAGCTGTTTTTT
CAISLVTPTGTGELFF
>TRBV13|TRBJ2-3|.|.
TGTGCCAGCAGCCCCCGGTTGGGGCAGGGAAGCACAGATACGCAGTATTTT
CASSPRLGQGSTDTQYF
>TRBV4-2|TRBJ2-3|.|.
TGTGCCAGCAGCCAAGATGGGTCTGCATCAGATACGCAGTATTTT
CASSQDGSASDTQYF
>TRBV7-9|TRBJ2-1|.|TRBD2
TGTGCCAGCAGCGGCGGGACTAGCGGGGACTACAATGAGCAGTTCTTC
CASSGGTSGDYNEQFF
>TRBV4-1|TRBJ2-2|.|.
TGCGCCAGCAGCGCAAAGAACCGGGCCGGGGAGCTGTTTTTT
CASSAKNRAGELFF
>TRBV18|TRBJ1-2|.|.
TGTGCCAGCTCACCGGACCCCGGGCCTAACTATGGCTACACCTTC
CASSPDPGPNYGYTF
>TRBV6-6|TRBJ2-3|.|TRBD2
TGTGCCAGCAGTTACTCGTCTAGCGGAGGCACAGATACGCAGTATTTT
CASSYSSSGGTDTQYF
>TRBV6-6|TRBJ2-1|.|.
TGTGCCAGCAGAAATCAGGGGGGTGAGCAGTTCTTC
CASRNQGGEQFF
>TRBV4-1|TRBJ1-1|.|TRBD1
TGCGCCAGCAGCCACAGACAGGGAATGGACACTGAAGCTTTCTTT
CASSHRQGMDTEAFF
>TRBV6-4|TRBJ2-3|.|.
TGTGCCAGCAGTGACTCCTTGACAGATACGCAGTATTTT
CASSDSLTDTQYF
>TRBV27|TRBJ2-7|.|.
TGTGCCAGCAGTCCATACTTACAGGGCTACGAGCAGTACTTC
CASSPYLQGYEQYF
>TRBV5-6|TRBJ1-2|.|.
TGTGCCAGCACCCAGACAGGAGACTATGGCTACACCTTC
CASTQTGDYGYTF
>TRBV30|TRBJ1-5|once|TRBD1
TGTGCCTGGAGTCGTACCCTGGGACAGGATCAGCCCCAGCATTTT
CAWSRTLGQDQPQHF
>TRBV28|TRBJ1-6|once|.
TGTGCCAGCAGTTTGGACAGTTCCTATAATTCACCCCTCCACTTT
CASSLDSSYNSPLHF
>TRBV10-1|TRBJ2-2|.|.
TGCGCCAGCAGTGATCCAGTGAACACCGGGGAGCTGTTTTTT
CASSDPVNTGELFF
>TRBV5-1|TRBJ2-3|.|.
TGCGCCAGCAGCCTTCTTAATCTGGGGGGAAGGGATACGCAGTATTTT
CASSLLNLGGRDTQYF
>TRBV18|TRBJ2-3|.|TRBD2
TGTGCCAGCTCACCGGGAGGGCCCCTGAGCACAGATACGCAGTATTTT
CASSPGGPLSTDTQYF
>TRBV6-1|TRBJ2-3|.|.
TGTGCCAGCAGTGAAGATCGGCGGGGCCGACCCACAGATACGCAGTATTTT
CASSEDRRGRPTDTQYF
>TRBV5-4|TRBJ2-7|.|TRBD2
TGTGCCAGCAGCGACGGGACCGGGACTAGTATCTACGAGCAGTACTTC
CASSDGTGTSIYEQYF
>TRBV19|TRBJ1-5|.|.
TGTGCCAGTAGTACCCCAAATAATCAGCCCCAGCATTTT
CASSTPNNQPQHF
>TRBV6-5|TRBJ1-2|.|TRBD1
TGTGCCAGCAGTCCCCAAGGACAGGGGGTAGGTGGCTACACCTTC
CASSPQGQGVGGYTF
>TRBV6-5|TRBJ1-5|medium-sized|TRBD1
TGTGCCAGCAGTTATACAGGGGCCCCCAATCAGCCCCAGCATTTT
CASSYTGAPNQPQHF
>TRBV19|TRBJ2-1|.|TRBD2
TGTGCCAGTAGTATTGCGCTGGGGGGGTATGAGCAGTTCTTC
CASSIALGGYEQFF
>TRBV29-1|TRBJ2-2|.|.
TGCAGCGTTGAAGATCCAGGGTCTAACACCGGGGAGCTGTTTTTT
CSVEDPGSNTGELFF
>TRBV27|TRBJ1-1|.|TRBD1
TGTGCCAGCAGGGACCTACAGGGGGCTCGGACTGAAGCTTTCTTT
CASRDLQGARTEAFF
>TRBV6-6|TRBJ2-3|once|.
TGTGCCACCGAGTCGGGAAGCACAGATACGCAGTATTTT
CATESGSTDTQYF
>TRBV13|TRBJ2-1|.|.
TGTGCCAGCAGCTTAGTTCAGGGCAATGAGCAGTTCTTC
CASSLVQGNEQFF
>TRBV27|TRBJ1-1|.|.
TGTGCCAGCAGTACGTTGACGGACGGCAATACTGAAGCTTTCTTT
CASSTLTDGNTEAFF
>TRBV4-3|TRBJ1-1|.|.
TGCGCCAGCAGCCAAGACATTGGGGTTGGAGCTTTCTTT
CASSQDIGVGAFF
>TRBV30|TRBJ2-7|.|.
TGTGCCTGGACCGGCCGTTACAAGGGAAACGAGCAGTACTTC
CAWTGRYKGNEQYF
>TRBV6-6|TRBJ1-1|.|.
TGTGCCAGCACCCCCGTTGTGGGGAACACTGAAGCTTTCTTT
CASTPVVGNTEAFF
>TRBV16|TRBJ2-3|.|.
TGTGCCAGCAGCCAAAAGGCCGAGGCAGATACGCAGTATTTT
CASSQKAEADTQYF
>TRBV11-3|TRBJ2-2|.|.
TGTGCCAGCAGCGGACGGACACCTGACACCGGGGAGCTGTTTTTT
CASSGRTPDTGELFF
>TRBV11-2|TRBJ1-1|.|TRBD1
TGTGCCAGCAGCTTAGATCATCTCGGGGGACAGTTGAACACTGAAGCTTTCTTT
CASSLDHLGGQLNTEAFF
>TRBV13|TRBJ2-7|.|TRBD2
TGTGCCAGCAGCGGCGGGGGGGCCAACTACGAGCAGTACTTC
CASSGGGANYEQYF
>TRBV4-2|TRBJ1-4|.|.
TGTGCCAGCAGCCAAGTGGCAGAGGCCCCAACTAATGAAAAACTGTTTTTT
CASSQVAEAPTNEKLFF
>TRBV6-1|TRBJ1-1|few|.
TGTGCCAGCACCTATTCCTGGGGGAACACTGAAGCTTTCTTT
CASTYSWGNTEAFF
>TRBV13|TRBJ2-5|.|TRBD2
TGTGCCAGCAGCCCACAAAGGCGGGGGGGAGAGACCCAGTACTTC
CASSPQRRGGETQYF
>TRBV27|TRBJ1-1|.|TRBD1
TGTGCCAGCAGTTGGTCGGGACAGGGGCACCAGAATCGAGCTTTCTTT
CASSWSGQGHQNRAFF
>TRBV6-5|TRBJ1-1|medium-sized|.
TGTGCCAGCACCCTGGGTGTTTCCACTGAAGCTTTCTTT
CASTLGVSTEAFF
>TRBV7-9|TRBJ1-1|.|.
TGTGCCAGCAGCTTAGATTATAGGGAGACTGAAGCTTTCTTT
CASSLDYRETEAFF
>TRBV7-9|TRBJ2-1|.|TRBD2
TGTGCCAGCAGCTTAGTGGGACTAGGGGACAATGAGCAGTTCTTC
CASSLVGLGDNEQFF
>TRBV19|TRBJ1-1|.|TRBD1
TGTGCCAGTAGTATCTCCAGGGGGGGTGAAGCTTTCTTT
CASSISRGGEAFF
>TRBV6-6|TRBJ2-1|.|.
TGTGCCAGCAGCTTTCTAGGACTCCTCAATGAGCAGTTCTTC
CASSFLGLLNEQFF
>TRBV11-3|TRBJ2-1|.|.
TGTGCCAGCAGCTTAGGGGTAGCAGGGGTTGAACATGAGCAGTTCTTC
CASSLGVAGVEHEQFF
>TRBV19|TRBJ2-1|few|TRBD2
TGTGCCAGTAGTGCCTCTCCGGGACTAGCGGACAATGAGCAGTTCTTC
CASSASPGLADNEQFF
>TRBV19|TRBJ2-7|.|.
TGTGCCAGTAGTATAGATATTGAACAGTCCATCTACGAGCAGTACTTC
CASSIDIEQSIYEQYF
>TRBV6-1|TRBJ1-4|.|TRBD1
TGTGCCAGCACCGAAAGGGACAGGGGGGTTGAAAAACTGTTTTTT
CASTERDRGVEKLFF
>TRBV19|TRBJ1-1|.|.
TGTGCCTCTACCGCCCCCACTGAAGCTTTCTTT
CASTAPTEAFF
>TRBV7-7|TRBJ2-5|.|TRBD2
TGTGCTAGCAGAAAAGGGACTAGCGGGGTCGGAGAGACCCAGTACTTC
CASRKGTSGVGETQYF
>TRBV10-2|TRBJ2-5|.|.
TGCGCCAGCAGAGAAACAAGAGAGACCCAGTACTTC
CASRETRETQYF
>TRBV11-3|TRBJ2-5|.|.
TGTGCCAGCAGAGTCAGGGGCGTCAAGACCCAGTACTTC
CASRVRGVKTQYF